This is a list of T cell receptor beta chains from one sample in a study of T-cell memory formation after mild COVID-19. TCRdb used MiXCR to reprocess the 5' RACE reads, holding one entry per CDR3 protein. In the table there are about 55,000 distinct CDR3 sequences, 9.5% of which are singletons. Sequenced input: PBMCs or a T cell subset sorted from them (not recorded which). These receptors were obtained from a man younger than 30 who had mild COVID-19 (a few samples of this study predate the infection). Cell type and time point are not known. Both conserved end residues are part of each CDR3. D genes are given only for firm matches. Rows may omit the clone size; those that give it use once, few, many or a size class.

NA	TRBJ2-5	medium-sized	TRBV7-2	CASSPQETQYF	TGTGCCAGCAGCCCTCAGGAGACCCAGTACTTC
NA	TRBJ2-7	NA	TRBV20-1	CSARTGRATYEQYF	TGCAGTGCTAGGACGGGCAGGGCTACCTACGAGCAGTACTTC
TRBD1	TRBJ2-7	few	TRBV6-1	CASRTRQGASYEQYF	TGTGCCAGCAGGACCAGGCAGGGGGCATCCTACGAGCAGTACTTC
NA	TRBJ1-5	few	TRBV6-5	CASSSINVRSNQPQHF	TGTGCCAGCAGTTCCATTAACGTGAGGAGCAATCAGCCCCAGCATTTT
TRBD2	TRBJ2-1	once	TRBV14	CASSRRDYLIF	TGTGCCAGCAGCAGGCGGGACTACCTAATCTTC
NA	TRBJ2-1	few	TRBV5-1	CASSAGSSGNEQFF	TGCGCCAGCAGCGCGGGGAGCAGCGGCAATGAGCAGTTCTTC
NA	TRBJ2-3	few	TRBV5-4	CASSLGYDLYGTDTQYF	TGTGCCAGCAGCTTGGGGTACGACCTCTATGGCACAGATACGCAGTATTTT
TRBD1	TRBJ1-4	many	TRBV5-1	CASSPLTGNGEKLFF	TGCGCCAGCAGCCCCTTGACAGGGAACGGTGAAAAACTGTTTTTT
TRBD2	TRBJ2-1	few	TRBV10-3	CATGPSGGHYNEQFF	TGTGCCACCGGGCCTAGCGGGGGCCACTACAATGAGCAGTTCTTC
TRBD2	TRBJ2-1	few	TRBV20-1	CSARSGLADEQFF	TGCAGTGCTAGATCGGGACTAGCCGATGAGCAGTTCTTC
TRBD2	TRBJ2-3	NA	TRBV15	CATSGGLASTDTQYF	TGTGCCACCAGCGGAGGACTAGCGAGCACAGATACGCAGTATTTT
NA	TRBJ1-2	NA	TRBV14	CASSQEHYGYTF	TGTGCCAGCAGCCAAGAACACTATGGCTACACCTTC
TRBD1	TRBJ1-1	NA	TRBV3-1	CASMPGQGRNTEAFF	TGTGCCAGCATGCCGGGACAGGGTAGGAACACTGAAGCTTTCTTT
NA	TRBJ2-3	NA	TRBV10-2	CASSESGGTDTQYF	TGCGCCAGCAGTGAGTCAGGGGGGACAGATACGCAGTATTTT
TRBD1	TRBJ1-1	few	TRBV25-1	CASSESGTGGTEAFF	TGTGCCAGCAGTGAATCAGGGACAGGGGGCACTGAAGCTTTCTTT
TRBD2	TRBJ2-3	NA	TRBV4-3	CASSQELASGGTDTQYF	TGCGCCAGCAGCCAAGAACTGGCTAGCGGGGGCACAGATACGCAGTATTTT
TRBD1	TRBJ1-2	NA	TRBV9	CASSEDRHNYGYTF	TGTGCCAGCAGCGAGGACAGGCATAACTATGGCTACACCTTC
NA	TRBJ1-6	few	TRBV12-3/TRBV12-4	CASSLGALNSPLHF	TGTGCCAGCAGTTTAGGGGCCCTAAATTCACCCCTCCACTTT
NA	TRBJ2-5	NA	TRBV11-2	CASSLGTDRNRETQYF	TGTGCCAGCAGCTTAGGGACCGACAGGAATCGAGAGACCCAGTACTTC
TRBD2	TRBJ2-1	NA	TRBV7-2	CASSLEHPWTSGGGFLDEQFF	TGTGCCAGCAGCTTAGAACACCCTTGGACTAGCGGGGGGGGTTTTCTCGATGAGCAGTTCTTC
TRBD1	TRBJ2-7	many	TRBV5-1	CASSSQPPGQGAYEQYF	TGCGCCAGCAGCTCGCAACCGCCGGGACAGGGAGCCTACGAGCAGTACTTC
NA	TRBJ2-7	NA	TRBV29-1	CSILRDTAHEQYF	TGCAGCATACTCCGGGACACGGCCCACGAGCAGTACTTC
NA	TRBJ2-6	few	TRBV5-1	CASSSTSSGANVLTF	TGCGCCAGCAGCTCTACCTCTTCTGGGGCCAACGTCCTGACTTTC
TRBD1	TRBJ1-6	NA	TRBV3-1	CASSQLDRESPLHF	TGTGCCAGCAGCCAACTAGACAGGGAGTCACCCCTCCACTTT
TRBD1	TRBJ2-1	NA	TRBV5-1	CASSGGTGVYEQFF	TGCGCCAGCAGCGGGGGGACAGGGGTATATGAGCAGTTCTTC
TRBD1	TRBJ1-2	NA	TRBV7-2	CASSAGQGFGYGYTF	TGTGCCAGCAGCGCGGGACAGGGCTTTGGCTATGGCTACACCTTC
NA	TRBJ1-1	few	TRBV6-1	CACSATGFTEAFF	TGTGCCTGCAGCGCTACGGGTTTCACTGAAGCTTTCTTT
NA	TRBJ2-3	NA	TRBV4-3	CASSRAPGIADTQYF	TGCGCCAGCAGCCGGGCCCCGGGGATCGCAGATACGCAGTATTTT
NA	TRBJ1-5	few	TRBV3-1	CASSQGVESNQPQHF	TGTGCCAGCAGCCAAGGCGTTGAGAGCAATCAGCCCCAGCATTTT
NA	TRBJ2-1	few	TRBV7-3	CASSLTGYNEQFF	TGTGCCAGCAGCTTAACCGGATACAATGAGCAGTTCTTC
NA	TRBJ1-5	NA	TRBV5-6	CASSTTSQPQHF	TGTGCCAGCAGCACAACGAGTCAGCCCCAGCATTTT
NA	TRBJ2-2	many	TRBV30	CAWDLALGGNTGELFF	TGTGCCTGGGATCTTGCGCTAGGGGGGAACACCGGGGAGCTGTTTTTT
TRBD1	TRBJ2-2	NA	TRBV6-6	CASSYVGQGAGELFF	TGTGCCAGCAGTTACGTAGGGCAGGGGGCCGGGGAGCTGTTTTTT
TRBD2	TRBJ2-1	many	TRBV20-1	CSADTSGGANEQFF	TGCAGTGCAGACACTAGCGGGGGGGCTAATGAGCAGTTCTTC
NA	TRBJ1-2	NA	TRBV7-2	CASSARGSPGGYTF	TGTGCCAGCAGCGCACGGGGCTCCCCTGGTGGCTACACCTTC
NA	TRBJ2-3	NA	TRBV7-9	CASSTRNTDTQYF	TGTGCCAGCAGCACCCGGAACACAGATACGCAGTATTTT
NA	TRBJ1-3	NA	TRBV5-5	CASSSPAQSGNTIYF	TGTGCCAGCAGCTCGCCAGCGCAGTCGGGAAACACCATATATTTT
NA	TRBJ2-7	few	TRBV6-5	CASSEEGSSEQYF	TGTGCCAGCAGTGAAGAGGGCTCCTCCGAGCAGTACTTC
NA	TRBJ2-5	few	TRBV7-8	CASSLEITRETQYF	TGTGCCAGCAGCTTAGAAATTACACGGGAGACCCAGTACTTC
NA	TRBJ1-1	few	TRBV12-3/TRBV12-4	CASSSGFTEAFF	TGTGCCAGCAGTTCCGGATTTACTGAAGCTTTCTTT
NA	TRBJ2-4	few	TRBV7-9	CASSSKGGDPWDIQYF	TGTGCCAGCAGCTCCAAGGGGGGAGATCCTTGGGACATTCAGTACTTC
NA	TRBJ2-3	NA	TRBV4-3	CASSQDRGTDTQYF	TGCGCCAGCAGCCAAGATAGGGGGACAGATACGCAGTATTTT
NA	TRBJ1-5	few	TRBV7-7	CASSANTGQPQHF	TGTGCTAGCAGCGCTAATACAGGGCAGCCCCAGCATTTT
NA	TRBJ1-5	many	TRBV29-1	CSVDVRKLDRRGNQPQHF	TGCAGCGTTGACGTCAGGAAATTAGACAGACGGGGAAATCAGCCCCAGCATTTT
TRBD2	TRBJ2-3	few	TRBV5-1	CASSSTRGGGNTQYF	TGCGCCAGCAGCAGTACACGGGGGGGAGGAAATACGCAGTATTTT
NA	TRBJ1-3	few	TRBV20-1	CSARNPVSGNTIYF	TGCAGTGCTAGGAACCCAGTCTCTGGAAACACCATATATTTT
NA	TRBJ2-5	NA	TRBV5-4	CASSSQGDQETQYF	TGTGCCAGCAGCTCCCAGGGTGACCAAGAGACCCAGTACTTC
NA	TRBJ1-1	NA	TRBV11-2	CASAGAGTMNTEAFF	TGTGCCAGCGCCGGGGCAGGTACCATGAACACTGAAGCTTTCTTT
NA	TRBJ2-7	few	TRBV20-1	CSAAWGAYEQYF	TGCAGTGCCGCTTGGGGGGCCTACGAGCAGTACTTC
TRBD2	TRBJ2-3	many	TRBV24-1	CATSAGLAGGSYTDTQYF	TGTGCCACCAGTGCAGGACTAGCGGGGGGCTCCTACACAGATACGCAGTATTTT
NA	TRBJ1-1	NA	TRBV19	CASSSTGREAFF	TGTGCCAGTAGTTCAACAGGACGGGAAGCTTTCTTT
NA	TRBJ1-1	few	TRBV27	CASRKTGPTEAFF	TGTGCCAGCAGGAAAACAGGGCCCACTGAAGCTTTCTTT
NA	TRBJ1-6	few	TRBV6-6	CASSPPESNSPLHF	TGTGCCAGCTCCCCCCCAGAAAGCAATTCACCCCTCCACTTT
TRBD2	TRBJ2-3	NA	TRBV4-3	CASSRTLTSGGTDTQYF	TGCGCCAGCAGCCGCACGTTGACTAGCGGGGGCACAGATACGCAGTATTTT
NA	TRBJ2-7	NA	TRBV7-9	CASSLQGDVRPYEQYF	TGTGCCAGCAGCTTACAAGGGGACGTCCGACCCTACGAGCAGTACTTC
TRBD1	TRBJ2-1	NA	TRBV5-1	CASSLQGLSNNEQFF	TGCGCCAGCAGCCTACAGGGGTTGTCCAACAATGAGCAGTTCTTC
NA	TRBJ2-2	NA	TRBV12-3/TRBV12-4	CASSPGTPGELFF	TGTGCCAGCAGCCCCGGGACCCCCGGGGAGCTGTTTTTT
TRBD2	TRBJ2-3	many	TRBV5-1	CASSRTSSTDTQYF	TGCGCCAGCAGCAGGACTAGTAGCACAGATACGCAGTATTTT
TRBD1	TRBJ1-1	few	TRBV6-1	CASRLTGYEAFF	TGTGCCAGCAGGCTGACAGGGTACGAAGCTTTCTTT
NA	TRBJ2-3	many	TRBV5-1	CASRVAVSTDTQYF	TGCGCCAGCAGAGTAGCGGTGAGCACAGATACGCAGTATTTT